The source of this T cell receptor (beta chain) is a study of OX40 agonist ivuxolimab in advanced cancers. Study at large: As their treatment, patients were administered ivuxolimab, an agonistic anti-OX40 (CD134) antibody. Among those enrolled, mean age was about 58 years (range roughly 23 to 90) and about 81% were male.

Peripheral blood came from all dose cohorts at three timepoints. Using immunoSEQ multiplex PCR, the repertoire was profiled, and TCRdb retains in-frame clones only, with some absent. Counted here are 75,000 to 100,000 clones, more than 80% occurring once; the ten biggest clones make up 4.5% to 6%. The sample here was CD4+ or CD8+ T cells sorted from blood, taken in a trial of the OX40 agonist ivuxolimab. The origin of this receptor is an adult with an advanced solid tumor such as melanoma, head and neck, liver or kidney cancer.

CDR3 in amino acids: CASSLASGGARMISGEQYF. For the CDR3, the DNA is TGTGCCAGCAGCTTGGCTAGCGGGGGGGCGAGGATGATTTCGGGCGAGCAGTACTTC. V gene TRBV5-4 combines with J gene TRBJ2-7; 12 bases map to TRBD2. Germline V gives CDR1 SGHNT, CDR2 YYREEE (reference sequence). This CDR3 is built from 19 residues. V was pared by 0 bases and J by 6 bases, with 16 bases of the junction left unmatched.